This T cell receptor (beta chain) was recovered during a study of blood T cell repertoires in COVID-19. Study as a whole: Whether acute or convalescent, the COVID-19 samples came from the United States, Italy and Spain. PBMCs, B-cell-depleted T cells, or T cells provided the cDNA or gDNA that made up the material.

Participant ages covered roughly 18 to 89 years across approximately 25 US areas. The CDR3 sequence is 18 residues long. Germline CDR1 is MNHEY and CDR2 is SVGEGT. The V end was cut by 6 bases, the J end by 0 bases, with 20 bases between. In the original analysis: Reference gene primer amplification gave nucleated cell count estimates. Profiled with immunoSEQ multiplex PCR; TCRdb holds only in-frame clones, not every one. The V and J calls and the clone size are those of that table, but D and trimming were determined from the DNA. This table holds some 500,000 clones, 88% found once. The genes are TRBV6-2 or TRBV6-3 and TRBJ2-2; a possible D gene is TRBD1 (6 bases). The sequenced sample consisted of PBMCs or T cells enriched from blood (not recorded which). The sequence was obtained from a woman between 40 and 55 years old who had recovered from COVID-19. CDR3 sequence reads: CASRPPEQGGTNTGELFF. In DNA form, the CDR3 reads TGTGCCAGCAGACCTCCTGAACAGGGTGGGACGAACACCGGGGAGCTGTTTTTT.